This entry is about one T cell receptor beta chain. This clone was detected once. The antigen it recognizes is unknown. Base-call qualities are not available, and no considerably larger clone is one nucleotide away. The library relied on the immunoSEQ multiplex PCR assay. TCRdb stores this immuneACCESS table with in-frame sequences only. Part of the clones is absent; in the studies checked, under half of the shortfall reflects unresolved V genes, and no reason is known for the rest. The sample data list roughly 710,000 clones, and 70% to 90% of these were observed just once. Roughly 0.01% of the sample rests with the top ten. CDR3 length: 18 amino acids, cysteine to phenylalanine. The DNA shown is the 54-base CDR3, in frame from base 1. V is cut back by 1 base and J by 6 bases, with 19 bases in the junction unmatched. Based on the germline V gene, the CDR1 and CDR2 sequences are SGHRS and YFSETQ. These data are taken from a study of shared T cell receptors in the human thymus (TCRdb year 2021). The study in broad terms: The study examined how self-reactive, shared T-cell receptor alpha chains are generated in the human thymus.

The same sample was also used in a study of human thymus T cells. The second study reports: Donors were immunologically healthy infants undergoing open corrective cardiac surgery for congenital heart defects in Finland. The thymus tissue came from surgical resects taken out during corrective cardiac surgery. Both the thymic and the peripheral blood repertoires appeared to show biased V and J gene segment usage. According to the related research, thymic TCR repertoires were highly overlapping among unrelated individuals. The study used roughly 8 infant thymus samples plus four related peripheral blood samples to characterize TCR alpha and beta repertoires. The infant donors were about 7 to 250 days old, and the cohort included five or six males and two females. Thymocytes were released mechanically from tissue and stored at -70 °C as pellets of roughly 9-32 million cells. A QIAsymphony instrument was used to extract genomic DNA from frozen cell pellets. Using the immunoSEQ multiplex PCR assay, the TCRB and TCRAD loci were amplified from a standardized quantity of quality-controlled genomic DNA. Amplicons spanned the V(D)J region at a length sufficient to cover the CDR3 and identify V and J genes. The commercial immunoSEQ service was used to sequence amplicons on an Illumina platform. Primer bias and sequencing errors were corrected using previously described methods, and TCRAD and TCRB definitions followed the IMGT database. immunoSEQ Analyzer 3.0 and VDJTools were used for repertoire analysis, which covered basic statistics, V/J segment usage, diversity estimates, rarefaction and pairwise overlap. Diversity was estimated using the Chao1, ChaoE, Efron-Thisted, Shannon and inverse Simpson indices, and was also estimated on datasets down-sampled to the size of the smallest sample. For repertoire overlap, CDR3 nucleotide sequence, V gene and J gene had to match strictly, and clustering was done by Jaccard-based multidimensional scaling. Thymus samples yielded on average approximately 800,000 unique TCRB clonotypes, compared with roughly 92,000 from blood samples.

The chain is made from TRBV5-1 and TRBJ2-7, with TRBD1 identical over 7 junction bases. Material for sequencing was thymocytes. This TCR was recovered from a girl under three years old with a congenital heart defect. Donor details come from another sample of the same person, matched by shared clones. Here is the DNA: TGCGCCAGCAGCTTGCGGGGCAGGACAGGCCTCTGGGCCCTCGAGCAGTACTTC. Its product reads: CASSLRGRTGLWALEQYF.